This T cell receptor beta chain was sequenced during a study of cytomegalovirus exposure and HLA in healthy donors. Study-wide points: Later analysis suggested most CMV-associated TCR beta chains were HLA-restricted. Earlier analysis yielded a pattern in which most TCR beta V segments were productive about 90% or about 30% of the time. Near-uniform donor sequencing depth was presumed by presence/absence analyses. Available immune exposure information was restricted to CMV serostatus only.

Vbeta (60) and Jbeta (13) primers were used in the PCR. Data came from immunoSEQ multiplex PCR; TCRdb stores just in-frame clones and leaves some out. The sample contains 110,000 to 150,000 clones, 70% to 80% of which appear only once. As to this clone: The antigen is not known.

The sequencing input was PBMCs. This receptor was identified in a man aged 18 to 29 in good health and CMV-seronegative.

The CDR3 bases are TGCGCCAGCAGGGAACAACAGGGGAGCACTGAAGCTTTCTTT. This sequence encodes CASREQQGSTEAFF. The rearrangement uses TRBV5-1 and TRBJ1-1, with 7 bases aligning to TRBD1. The J segment lost 4 bases and the V segment lost 5 bases, leaving 8 bases of the junction unmatched. This CDR3 spans 14 amino acids. Germline-derived CDR1 and CDR2 are SGHRS and YFSETQ.